Listed here are 17 T cell receptor beta chains from one sample, sequenced in a study of beta chain features in type 1 diabetes. The study reverse transcribed the entire isolated RNA, so it sequenced expressed TCRB transcripts. Assay: immunoSEQ multiplex PCR; the TCRdb copy retains only in-frame clones and omits some. In the table there are 860,000 or so clones, 15% to 20% of which are singletons. Specimen: naive CD4+ T cells from blood. These receptors were collected from a woman younger than 30 in good health.

V and J are TRBV5-8 and TRBJ1-2, with 11 bases lining up with TRBD1. V dropped 2 bases and J dropped 7; count of bases not matched to a gene: 7. CDR3 length: 15 amino acids. Germline V gene lookup returns CDR1 SGHTS and CDR2 YDEGEE. The CDR3 is CASSFSGQGATGYTF. CDR3 nucleotides: TGTGCCAGCAGCTTCAGCGGACAGGGGGCTACTGGCTACACCTTC.

This clone showed up just a few times. The gene calls are TRBV28 and TRBJ2-7, with D perhaps TRBD1 or TRBD2 (5 bases each). V was trimmed by 8 bases and J by 1 base, leaving 12 bases between them. The CDR3 is 13 residues long. The germline gives CDR1 MDHEN, CDR2 SYDVKM. In DNA, the CDR3 is TGTGCCAGCGGGGGTGCGTCTTCCTACGAGCAGTACTTC. It is translated as CASGGASSYEQYF. The full variable domain, in which reference TRBV28 and TRBJ2-7 provide the parts outside the CDR3, is DVKVTQSSRYLVKRTGEKVFLECVQDMDHENMFWYRQDPGLGLRLIYFSYDVKMKEKGDIPEGYSVSREKKERFSLILESASTNQTSMYLCASGGASSYEQYFGPGTRLTVT.

The chain uses TRBV28 and TRBJ1-2; no firm D call. V was cut by 6 bases and J by 2 bases, with 10 bases left in between. This CDR3 is 13 amino acids long. The V gene's germline CDR1 is MDHEN and CDR2 SYDVKM. The CDR3: CASSSQLNYGYTF. The CDR3, as DNA: TGTGCCAGCAGCTCCCAGTTGAACTATGGCTACACCTTC.

The chain joins TRBV6-5 to TRBJ1-1; D is unresolved. Between the trimmed V and J ends, which lost 0 bases and 1 base, there was a span of 9 bases. The germline V gene has CDR1 MNHEY and CDR2 SVGAGI. This CDR3 has 15 amino acids. CDR3 region: CASSYSGKWNTEAFF. DNA for the CDR3: TGTGCCAGCAGTTACTCGGGTAAATGGAACACTGAAGCTTTCTTT.

This clone has a single count. The genes are TRBV19 and TRBJ2-5, with TRBD2 identical over 9 bases. J gave up 3 bases and V 5 bases, and 4 bases lay outside the gene matches. The CDR3 sequence is 14 residues long. Germline-derived CDR1 and CDR2 are LNHDA and SQIVND (reference sequence). DNA for the CDR3: TGTGCCAGTAGTCAGGGACTAGCCGAAGAGACCCAGTACTTC. Its translation is CASSQGLAEETQYF.

The chain uses TRBV28 and TRBJ1-2; 7 bases are shared with TRBD1. V shed 5 bases, J shed 4 bases, and the junction held 10 bases outside the gene matches. The CDR3 totals 15 residues. CDR1 and CDR2 (germline): MDHEN, SYDVKM. CDR3 amino acids: CASSEGQETFYGYTF. The CDR3 DNA reads as TGTGCCAGCAGTGAAGGACAGGAGACTTTCTATGGCTACACCTTC.

The table lists this clone with a few counts. This rearrangement joins TRBV6-6 to TRBJ2-5, with TRBD1 matching 7 bases. With V trimmed by 6 bases and J by 1 base, 5 bases remained unmatched. The V gene's germline CDR1 is MNHNY and CDR2 SVGAGI (reference sequence). This CDR3 is 14 amino acids long. The CDR3 coding sequence is TGTGCCAGCAGCTACAGGGGTGGCCAAGAGACCCAGTACTTC. Protein: CASSYRGGQETQYF.

In DNA, the CDR3 is TGTGCCAGCAGCAGATCGGGAGTTGGCTACAATGAGCAGTTCTTC. This sequence encodes CASSRSGVGYNEQFF. The gene calls are TRBV7-6 and TRBJ2-1, with D perhaps TRBD2 (6 bases). Trimming cost V 5 bases and J 3 bases, with 14 bases left between them. CDR3 length: 15 amino acids. Germline V CDR1 and CDR2: SGHVS, FNYEAQ.

This clone was found a few times. The genes are TRBV6-6 and TRBJ2-3; D tentatively reads TRBD1 or TRBD2 (5 bases each). Germline CDR1 reads MNHNY; CDR2 reads SVGAGI (reference sequence). This CDR3 has 14 residues. Trimming stripped 5 bases from V and 8 bases from J, with 17 bases between. CDR3 in DNA: TGTGCCAGCAGTCTCCAGTCACTAGGGGTTACGCAGTATTTT. Its translation is CASSLQSLGVTQYF.

The chain has TRBV11-2 and TRBJ2-2; 8 bases agree with TRBD2. The germline V gene has CDR1 SGHAT and CDR2 FQNNGV. With V trimmed by 0 bases and J by 8 bases, 8 bases remained unmatched. This CDR3 region has 16 residues. The DNA of the CDR3 is TGTGCCAGCAGCTTAGATGGGACTAGGTTGGCGGGGGAGCTGTTTTTT. This gives the protein CASSLDGTRLAGELFF. Full variable domain (rest looked up from reference TRBV11-2 and TRBJ2-2): EAGVAQSPRYKIIEKRQSVAFWCNPISGHATLYWYQQILGQGPKLLIQFQNNGVVDDSQLPKDRFSAERLKGVDSTLKIQPAKLEDSAVYLCASSLDGTRLAGELFFGEGSRLTVL.

The gene calls are TRBV18 and TRBJ2-2; 10 bases align to TRBD2. The CDR3 covers 15 residues. V shed 2 bases, J shed 5 bases, and the junction held 2 bases outside the gene matches. Germline V CDR1 and CDR2: KGHSH, LQKENI. CDR3: CASSPTSGDTGELFF. In DNA, the CDR3 is TGTGCCAGCTCACCAACTAGCGGGGATACCGGGGAGCTGTTTTTT.

The table lists this clone with a few counts. The same CDR3 also results from other DNA sequences found in this sample. The rearrangement links TRBV25-1 to TRBJ2-5, with D perhaps matching TRBD1 (5 bases). V lost 1 base and J 6 bases, leaving 6 bases between the germline ends. Germline assignment: CDR1 MGHDK and CDR2 SYGVNS. The CDR3 is made up of 12 amino acids. The CDR3 here is CASSESGKTQYF. The CDR3 bases are TGTGCCAGCAGTGAATCAGGGAAGACCCAGTACTTC.

The CDR3 nucleotides read TGTGCCAGCTATTCTCTGAACACTGAAGCTTTCTTT. Protein: CASYSLNTEAFF. The chain recombines TRBV28 with TRBJ1-1; the D is unclear. V was cut by 8 bases and J by 0 bases, with 7 bases left in between. The CDR3 spans 12 residues. CDR1 and CDR2 (germline): MDHEN, SYDVKM.

This clone was counted between two and nine times. The sample contains more than one DNA sequence encoding this CDR3. The chain uses TRBV7-2 and TRBJ2-2; no clear D gene. V lost 4 bases to trimming and J lost 0 bases, with 3 bases between them. This CDR3 is built from 13 residues. The germline gives CDR1 SGHTA, CDR2 FQGNSA. CDR3 sequence reads: CASSSPNTGELFF. The CDR3 DNA follows: TGTGCCAGCAGCTCCCCGAACACCGGGGAGCTGTTTTTT.

V and J are TRBV18 and TRBJ2-5; D is possibly TRBD2 (5 bases). The CDR3 is 13 amino acids. Germline CDR1 reads KGHSH; CDR2 reads LQKENI. V gave up 5 bases and J gave up 9 bases, with 16 bases separating them. The CDR3 loop is CASSTGNLEPQYF. The CDR3 coding sequence is TGTGCCAGCTCAACCGGGAACCTGGAGCCCCAGTACTTC.

V and J are TRBV18 and TRBJ2-4; unclear D gene. Germline CDR1 is KGHSH and CDR2 is LQKENI. The CDR3 runs 16 residues. V was cut by 0 bases and J by 1 base, with 10 bases left in between. The CDR3 coding sequence is TGTGCCAGCTCACCACCGGGGAAAGATGCCAAAAACATTCAGTACTTC. Encoded protein: CASSPPGKDAKNIQYF.

The chain is built from TRBV7-3 and TRBJ2-4; the D gene is possibly TRBD2 (5 bases). The CDR3 is 13 residues long. Germline CDR1 SGHTA, CDR2 FQGTGA. V was shortened by 3 bases and J by 5 bases, with 8 bases between the two germline ends. The CDR3, as DNA: TGTGCCAGCAGCTTCGGGATACAAAACATTCAGTACTTC. Its protein product is CASSFGIQNIQYF.